The clone carrying this TCR beta chain was seen only a few times. Germline assignment: CDR1 MGHRA and CDR2 YSYEKL. V gave up 1 base and J gave up 5 bases, with 12 bases separating them. CDR3 length: 15 residues. These data are taken from a study of T cell responses to AZD1222 COVID-19 vaccine. The protocol was immunoSEQ multiplex PCR, while the TCRdb copy is restricted to in-frame clones and leaves out a portion. The table lists more than 100,000 clones, approximately 91% of them singletons. The chain links TRBV4-1 to TRBJ1-5, with a possible D match to TRBD1 (5 bases). The sample consisted of peripheral blood, taken on day 0 of AZD1222 vaccination. This TCR derives from an adult in good health. Here the CDR3 DNA reads TGCGCCAGCAGCCAAGTGCGGGGCGGAGATCAGCCCCAGCATTTT. Amino acids: CASSQVRGGDQPQHF.